These 10 T cell receptor beta chains came from one sample sequenced in a study of cytomegalovirus exposure and HLA in healthy donors. Both 60 Vbeta primers and 13 Jbeta primers went into the PCR. Libraries were prepared by immunoSEQ multiplex PCR; TCRdb keeps only in-frame clonotypes and omits some of them. The sample lists about 140,000 clones; 76% were seen once. The sequenced material came from PBMCs. The receptors stem from a male donor in good health and CMV-seronegative.

The chain has TRBV19 and TRBJ1-4; D is ambiguous. This CDR3 is 14 amino acids long. The ends were cut back, 5 bases at V and 4 bases at J, with 11 bases in the middle. Germline V gene lookup returns CDR1 LNHDA and CDR2 SQIVND (reference sequence). CDR3 sequence reads: CASSGMLFNEKLFF. The CDR3 coding sequence is TGTGCCAGTAGTGGCATGTTATTTAATGAAAAACTGTTTTTT.

The chain combines TRBV27 with TRBJ1-1, with D possibly being TRBD1 (6 bases). V dropped 6 bases and J dropped 1 base, with 12 bases sitting between them. This CDR3 is built from 14 residues. The germline V gene encodes CDR1 MNHEY and CDR2 SMNVEV (reference sequence). The CDR3 protein is CASRPLQGNTEAFF. In DNA form, the CDR3 reads TGTGCCAGCAGACCCTTACAGGGGAACACTGAAGCTTTCTTT.

The chain has TRBV28 and TRBJ2-7; weak D call: TRBD1 (6 bases). Germline lookup yields CDR1 MDHEN and CDR2 SYDVKM. V dropped 11 bases and J dropped 5 bases, with 22 bases sitting between them. This CDR3 spans 14 amino acids. The CDR3 sequence is CAHRDTQGRNEQYF. Here the CDR3 DNA reads TGTGCCCACCGGGACACCCAAGGTCGGAACGAGCAGTACTTC.

The chain couples TRBV27 to TRBJ2-7, with 7 bases identical to TRBD2. The trim removed 5 bases at V and 4 bases at J, leaving 8 bases unmatched. This CDR3 spans 14 amino acids. Looked up from germline, CDR1 is MNHEY and CDR2 is SMNVEV (reference sequence). CDR3 protein: CASSDLAERYEQYF. DNA of the CDR3: TGTGCCAGCAGTGATCTAGCGGAGCGGTACGAGCAGTACTTC.

This clone has more than one count but fewer than ten. DNA of the CDR3: TGTGCCAGTTCGGAGGTCGGAACTGAAGCTTTCTTT. It encodes CASSEVGTEAFF. V gene TRBV19 combines with J gene TRBJ1-1; D gene ambiguous. The CDR3 length is 12 residues. Trimming cost V 8 bases and J 5 bases, with 12 bases left between them. The germline CDR1 and CDR2 sequences are LNHDA and SQIVND (reference sequence).

The gene calls are TRBV6-1 and TRBJ1-2; 7 positions agree with TRBD1. The V segment lost 2 bases and the J segment 8 bases; nucleotides outside the gene matches: 8. Germline V gene data show CDR1 as MNHNS and CDR2 as SASEGT. The CDR3 covers 14 residues. This CDR3 is CASSEFGRGKGYTF. CDR3 DNA: TGTGCCAGCAGTGAATTCGGCAGGGGGAAAGGCTACACCTTC.

There are a few counts of this clone. The rearrangement links TRBV7-9 to TRBJ2-7; 8 positions match TRBD2. In germline, CDR1 is SEHNR, CDR2 FQNEAQ (reference sequence). V gave up 5 bases and J gave up 2 bases; unmatched junction bases: 8. This CDR3 region has 15 residues. CDR3: CASSTTSGPAYEQYF. DNA of the CDR3: TGTGCCAGCAGCACAACTAGCGGCCCAGCCTACGAGCAGTACTTC.

This sequence joins TRBV4-1 and TRBJ2-3; the match to TRBD2 covers 8 bases. This CDR3 spans 19 amino acids. The germline gives CDR1 MGHRA, CDR2 YSYEKL. The ends lost 2 bases at V and 5 bases at J; junction bases unmatched: 18. The chain's CDR3 is CASSQRGTAGGAFLDTQYF. The CDR3 DNA is TGCGCCAGCAGCCAAAGGGGGACGGCGGGGGGTGCGTTCTTAGATACGCAGTATTTT.

J is TRBJ1-3 and V is TRBV6-6, with TRBD1 as a possible D gene (6 bases). Germline V gives CDR1 MNHNY, CDR2 SVGAGI (reference sequence). This CDR3 region has 14 residues. Trimming removed 5 bases at V and 4 bases at J, with 12 bases between. The DNA of the CDR3 is TGTGCCAGCAGTCTCGGACAGATGGGAAACACCATATATTTT. This sequence encodes CASSLGQMGNTIYF.

In its sample, this clone was seen a few times. V gene TRBV19 combines with J gene TRBJ2-4; 9 bases match TRBD1. This CDR3 has 15 residues. Trimming took 1 base from V and 7 from J; bases not matched to a gene: 5. Germline V gives CDR1 LNHDA, CDR2 SQIVND (reference sequence). Here the CDR3 DNA reads TGTGCCAGTAGTATAGGGGGACAGGGCTCGAACATTCAGTACTTC. It specifies CASSIGGQGSNIQYF.